The next 2 T cell receptor beta chains were all read from a single sample in a study of blood T cell repertoires in COVID-19. Sequenced by immunoSEQ multiplex PCR; TCRdb stores in-frame clones only, minus some. The table records 150,000 to 200,000 clones, around 87% of them present only once. Input material: peripheral blood. The receptors shown here come from a man aged 35-49 years with active or convalescent COVID-19.

J is TRBJ1-4 and V is TRBV2; the D gene is possibly TRBD1 (5 bases). V was cut by 6 bases and J by 7 bases, with 21 bases left in between. The germline gives CDR1 SNHLY, CDR2 FYNNEI. The CDR3 has 16 amino acids. CDR3 sequence: CASSSSWGVSGEKLFF. DNA of the CDR3: TGTGCCAGCAGCTCTTCCTGGGGGGTCAGTGGTGAAAAACTGTTTTTT.

The rearrangement uses TRBV7-6 and TRBJ2-3; 7 bases line up with TRBD2. Germline trimming cut 1 base from V and 2 bases from J; bases unmatched to any gene: 21. Germline V gene lookup returns CDR1 SGHVS and CDR2 FNYEAQ. This CDR3 has 21 residues. The CDR3 DNA reads as TGTGCCAGCAGCTTAGTTGTCCCCGGACGGACTAGGATCAGGCTCACAGATACGCAGTATTTT. Amino acids: CASSLVVPGRTRIRLTDTQYF.